These 8 T cell receptor beta chains share one sample of origin, sequenced in a study of a mutant IDH1 vaccine in newly diagnosed glioma. These receptors' antigens are unknown. The sample's time point: week 23, last vaccination. In the vaccine, a single dose held 300 ug of the mutant IDH1 20-mer peptide, along with topical imiquimod. Clones were sequenced by immunoSEQ multiplex PCR, and TCRdb holds only the in-frame ones, with some missing. The sample has 60,000 to 85,000 clones, approximately 85% seen once. The source material was PBMCs, sampled from a glioma patient whose treatment included an IDH1 peptide vaccine. The source is a woman in her 50s with glioma.

This clone was counted a single time. This chain uses TRBV6-1 with TRBJ2-5, with 15 bases identical to TRBD2. With the DNA end fitting TRBJ2-7 better, the J assignment may be wrong. The CDR3 runs to 18 residues. Germline CDR1 reads MNHNS; CDR2 reads SASEGT. DNA of the CDR3: TGTGCCAGCAGTGAGGTCGGACTAGCGGGAGGGAGACGATACGAGCAGTACTTC. Residues: CASSEVGLAGGRRYEQYF.

The rearrangement links TRBV6-6 to TRBJ2-7, with 9 bases matching TRBD1. The CDR3 covers 14 residues. The germline gives CDR1 MNHNY, CDR2 SVGAGI (reference sequence). Trimming at V came to 6 bases and at J to 3 bases, leaving 6 bases not matched to a gene. CDR3 residues: CASRLGQGNYEQYF. The CDR3 bases are TGTGCCAGCAGACTCGGACAGGGGAACTACGAGCAGTACTTC.

This clone was detected once. The V call is TRBV28, the J call TRBJ2-2; 7 bases are shared with TRBD2. CDR1 is MDHEN, CDR2 SYDVKM, per germline. This CDR3 spans 14 amino acids. The trim removed 6 bases at V and 2 bases at J, leaving 3 bases unmatched. CDR3 sequence (DNA): TGTGCCAGCAGGCAGCGGGGAAACACCGGGGAGCTGTTTTTT. Translating gives CASRQRGNTGELFF.

The chain uses TRBV5-5 and TRBJ1-5; the match to TRBD1 covers 9 bases. This CDR3 contains 16 residues. Germline assignment: CDR1 SGHKS and CDR2 YYEKEE (reference sequence). Losses at the gene ends were 4 bases for V and 0 bases for J; bases not matched to a gene: 5. This CDR3 reads CASSRRTGDSNQPQHF. The DNA of the CDR3 is TGTGCCAGCAGCCGGCGGACAGGGGATAGCAATCAGCCCCAGCATTTT.

The chain employs TRBV9 and TRBJ2-2; 7 nucleotides line up with TRBD2. Germline loops: CDR1 SGDLS, CDR2 YYNGEE. Trimming at V came to 4 bases and at J to 1 base, leaving 7 bases not matched to a gene. The CDR3 extends over 16 amino acids. CDR3 residues: CASSPRASGNTGELFF. The CDR3 coding sequence is TGTGCCAGCAGCCCCAGGGCTAGCGGGAACACCGGGGAGCTGTTTTTT.

The rearrangement uses TRBV21-1 and TRBJ1-6; no DNA check was done on the table's D call, TRBD1. TRBV21-1 is a pseudogene locus. This CDR3 is built from 15 residues. As DNA, the CDR3 is TGTGCCAGCAGCAAAGGGGCCAGCTTTAATTCACCCCTCCACTTT. Protein sequence: CASSKGASFNSPLHF.

This clone was seen only once. The V and J genes are TRBV7-9 and TRBJ2-2, with no clear D. Germline V gives CDR1 SEHNR, CDR2 FQNEAQ (reference sequence). Trimming removed 4 bases from V and 6 bases from J, with 3 bases in between. The CDR3 is 11 residues long. The CDR3 bases are TGTGCCAGCAGCTATTCCGGGGAGCTGTTTTTT. Protein product: CASSYSGELFF. The whole variable domain, filled in from reference TRBV7-9 and TRBJ2-2, reads DTGVSQNPRHKITKRGQNVTFRCDPISEHNRLYWYRQTLGQGPEFLTYFQNEAQLEKSRLLSDRFSAERPKGSFSTLEIQRTEQGDSAMYLCASSYSGELFFGEGSRLTVL.

This sequence joins TRBV28 and TRBJ2-5; a weak D match, TRBD2 (5 bases). Trimming took off 2 bases at V and 1 base at J, with 8 bases between the two ends. The germline V gene encodes CDR1 MDHEN and CDR2 SYDVKM. CDR3 length: 14 residues. The CDR3 DNA follows: TGTGCCAGCAGTTTACGGGGAGCCCAAGAGACCCAGTACTTC. It is translated as CASSLRGAQETQYF.